This T cell receptor beta chain was obtained from a study of cytomegalovirus exposure and HLA in healthy donors. Study results and limitations: Per published accounts, TCR beta sequences correctly predicted the HLA-A and HLA-B alleles of most subjects.

Researchers ran the PCR with 60 Vbeta and 13 Jbeta primers. The repertoire was sequenced with immunoSEQ multiplex PCR; TCRdb's copy has only in-frame clones and lacks some. Reported are approximately 110,000 clones; the ten largest clones contain 3% to 4.5%. Germline CDR1 and CDR2: SEHNR and FQNEAQ (reference sequence). With 2 bases removed from V and 2 bases from J, the gap between germline ends came to 9 bases. This CDR3 region has 14 residues. About this clone: The antigen remains undetermined.

This TCR came from a man in his late teens or twenties in good health and CMV-seronegative. The source material was PBMCs. The genes are TRBV7-9 and TRBJ1-2, with unresolved D. The CDR3 loop is CASSLSDKNYGYTF. Written as DNA, the CDR3 is TGTGCCAGCAGCTTATCCGACAAGAACTATGGCTACACCTTC.